Following are 21 T cell receptor beta chains from one sample sequenced in a study of blood T cell repertoires in COVID-19. The repertoire was sequenced with immunoSEQ multiplex PCR; TCRdb's copy has only in-frame clones and lacks some. The repertoire holds 150,000 or so clones, with more than 75% as singletons. The material sequenced was peripheral blood. The origin of the receptors is a woman aged 70-85 years with COVID-19, enrolled during active disease.

This chain connects TRBV7-9 to TRBJ2-7, with D possibly matching TRBD1 (6 bases). Per germline, CDR1 SEHNR and CDR2 FQNEAQ (reference sequence). The CDR3 length is 14 residues. V was trimmed by 1 base and J by 3 bases, leaving 10 bases between them. The CDR3 coding sequence is TGTGCCAGCAGCTTAGGGGGACAACTCTACGAGCAGTACTTC. Translation: CASSLGGQLYEQYF.

This chain uses TRBV6-4 with TRBJ1-5; D not certain. Germline CDR1 and CDR2: MRHNA and SNTAGT. This CDR3 has 13 residues. Trimming stripped 2 bases from V and 6 bases from J, with 8 bases between. CDR3 coding DNA: TGTGCCAGCAGTGACGGCCTTGGTCAGCCCCAGCATTTT. Amino acids: CASSDGLGQPQHF.

The rearrangement joins TRBV19 to TRBJ1-4; TRBD1 matches 9 bases. CDR3 length: 15 residues. V dropped 5 bases and J dropped 5; count of bases not matched to a gene: 6. Germline-derived CDR1 and CDR2 are LNHDA and SQIVND (reference sequence). The CDR3 region is CASSALGQGNEKLFF. The CDR3, as DNA: TGTGCCAGTAGTGCCCTGGGACAGGGAAATGAAAAACTGTTTTTT.

The chain combines TRBV11-3 with TRBJ1-3; D not resolved. V shed 0 bases and J shed 0 bases, with 6 bases lying between them. The V gene's germline CDR1 is SGHNT and CDR2 YENEEA. The CDR3 extends over 15 amino acids. The CDR3 loop reads CASSLEGSSGNTIYF. CDR3 bases: TGTGCCAGCAGCTTAGAAGGGAGCTCTGGAAACACCATATATTTT. Drawing the rest from reference TRBV11-3 and TRBJ1-3, the complete variable domain is EAGVVQSPRYKIIEKKQPVAFWCNPISGHNTLYWYLQNLGQGPELLIRYENEEAVDDSQLPKDRFSAERLKGVDSTLKIQPAELGDSAVYLCASSLEGSSGNTIYFGEGSWLTVV.

V usage is TRBV6-6 and J usage is TRBJ2-3; D perhaps matches TRBD2 (5 bases). The CDR3 extends over 14 amino acids. Germline-derived CDR1 and CDR2 are MNHNY and SVGAGI (reference sequence). Trimming cost V 3 bases and J 3 bases, with 10 bases left between them. In DNA, the CDR3 is TGTGCCAGCAGTTATCCGGACTTAACAGATACGCAGTATTTT. This translates into CASSYPDLTDTQYF.

The gene calls are TRBV7-8 and TRBJ2-7; 7 bases are shared with TRBD1. This CDR3 is 14 amino acids long. Germline V lookup: CDR1 SGHVS, CDR2 FQNEAQ. Trimming cost V 4 bases and J 4 bases; bases outside gene matches: 7. The CDR3 DNA sequence: TGTGCCAGCAGCTGGACAGGAGCTTCTTACGAGCAGTACTTC. It yields the protein CASSWTGASYEQYF.

This clone was observed once. The gene calls are TRBV19 and TRBJ1-2; 8 nucleotides align to TRBD1. This CDR3 has 14 amino acids. CDR1 LNHDA and CDR2 SQIVND come from the germline V gene (reference sequence). V lost 4 bases to trimming and J lost 5 bases; unmatched junction nucleotides: 6. Here the CDR3 reads CASSTRDRKYGYTF. For the CDR3, the DNA is TGTGCCAGTAGTACCCGGGACAGGAAATATGGCTACACCTTC.

The rearrangement joins TRBV6-2 or TRBV6-3 to TRBJ1-2, with D tentatively TRBD1 (5 bases). V shed 2 bases and J shed 2 bases, with 6 bases lying between them. The CDR3 length is 13 residues. From germline, CDR1 is MNHEY and CDR2 SVGEGT. CDR3 nucleotides: TGTGCCAGCAGTTACGGGGGGAACTATGGCTACACCTTC. This sequence encodes CASSYGGNYGYTF.

The chain has TRBV6-6 and TRBJ1-6; no reliable D call. V was pared by 7 bases and J by 14 bases, with 24 bases between. Germline-derived CDR1 and CDR2 are MNHNY and SVGAGI (reference sequence). CDR3 size: 15 residues. The CDR3 loop reads CASTKDRRSGRSLHF. CDR3 DNA sequence: TGTGCCAGCACCAAGGACCGACGCTCGGGGAGGTCCCTCCACTTT.

This clone was picked up a small number of times. The chain is built from TRBV2 and TRBJ1-2, with 8 bases matching TRBD1. The V and J ends lost 6 bases and 3 bases, in that order; junction bases with no gene match: 3. In germline, CDR1 is SNHLY, CDR2 FYNNEI. The CDR3 contains 13 residues. As DNA, the CDR3 is TGTGCCAGCAGATCGACAGGGGACTATGGCTACACCTTC. The encoded protein is CASRSTGDYGYTF.

This clone was counted a few times. This chain connects TRBV7-9 to TRBJ2-1, with D perhaps matching TRBD1 (5 bases). CDR3 length: 18 residues. Per the germline V gene, CDR1 is SEHNR and CDR2 is FQNEAQ (reference sequence). Trimming took 3 bases from V and 4 from J, leaving 22 bases between them. The CDR3 region has the DNA TGTGCCAGCAGCTTGGGTATGGGAAGGACAAGTTTATACAATGAGCAGTTCTTC. This sequence encodes CASSLGMGRTSLYNEQFF. Using reference TRBV7-9 and TRBJ2-1 for the parts outside the CDR3, the full variable domain is DTGVSQNPRHKITKRGQNVTFRCDPISEHNRLYWYRQTLGQGPEFLTYFQNEAQLEKSRLLSDRFSAERPKGSFSTLEIQRTEQGDSAMYLCASSLGMGRTSLYNEQFFGPGTRLTVL.

The CDR3 DNA sequence: TGCGCCAGCAGCGTCGGACAGGGACCCTACGAGCAGTACTTC. The encoded protein is CASSVGQGPYEQYF. The rearrangement uses TRBV4-1 and TRBJ2-7; TRBD1 agrees at 8 bases. Germline V lookup: CDR1 MGHRA, CDR2 YSYEKL. Unmatched junction bases numbered 5, after V lost 5 bases and J lost 2 bases. This CDR3 is 14 amino acids long.

This chain joins TRBV27 and TRBJ2-7; D perhaps matches TRBD1 (5 bases). Germline V gene lookup returns CDR1 MNHEY and CDR2 SMNVEV (reference sequence). The CDR3 loop spans 16 amino acids. V lost 2 bases, J lost 2 bases, and 16 bases lay in between. The CDR3 nucleotides are TGTGCCAGCAGTTTAATGCTCGTACAGGCAGCCTACGAGCAGTACTTC. As protein: CASSLMLVQAAYEQYF.

The chain is built from TRBV4-1 and TRBJ2-7, with 9 nucleotides matching TRBD1. Trimming at V came to 1 base and at J to 2 bases, leaving 15 bases not matched to a gene. The CDR3 runs 19 residues. The V gene's germline CDR1 is MGHRA and CDR2 YSYEKL. The CDR3 nucleotides read TGCGCCAGCAGCCAAGCCAGGGGGACAGGGATTGTCCCAACCTACGAGCAGTACTTC. Its translation: CASSQARGTGIVPTYEQYF.

This clone occurred once. The chain is built from TRBV2 and TRBJ1-6, with TRBD1 as a possible D gene (5 bases). The CDR3 extends over 16 amino acids. The germline V gene has CDR1 SNHLY and CDR2 FYNNEI. Trimming took 3 bases from V and 10 from J, leaving 19 bases between them. The CDR3 is CASSEEMGGKRSPLHF. CDR3 nucleotides: TGTGCCAGCAGTGAGGAAATGGGGGGAAAAAGGTCACCCCTCCACTTT.

This chain uses TRBV21-1 with TRBJ2-4; the D call in the table, TRBD2, was not verified against the DNA. TRBV21-1 constitutes a pseudogene. The CDR3 has 16 amino acids. CDR3 sequence (DNA): TGTGCCAGCAGCACCTCGCGGTTTGTAGCCAAAAACATTCAGTACTTC. Translated, it gives CASSTSRFVAKNIQYF.

The chain is built from TRBV19 and TRBJ2-2; 9 bases are a match to TRBD2. Germline loops: CDR1 LNHDA, CDR2 SQIVND (reference sequence). This CDR3 is built from 15 residues. V was pared by 8 bases and J by 4 bases, with 8 bases of the junction left unmatched. In nucleotides, the CDR3 is TGTGCCAGTTTCCCCCAGCGGGGGGCCACCGGGGAGCTGTTTTTT. Translated: CASFPQRGATGELFF.

The chain carries TRBV29-1 and TRBJ1-4, with 12 nucleotides matching TRBD1. The germline CDR1 and CDR2 sequences are SQVTM and ANQGSEA. This CDR3 comprises 15 residues. V gave up 4 bases and J gave up 8 bases; unmatched junction bases: 8. CDR3 region: CSVGRTGTGGEKLFF. DNA of the CDR3: TGCAGCGTTGGCAGAACCGGGACAGGGGGCGAAAAACTGTTTTTT. The full variable domain, with the rest looked up from reference TRBV29-1 and TRBJ1-4, is SAVISQKPSRDICQRGTSLTIQCQVDSQVTMMFWYRQQPGQSLTLIATANQGSEATYESGFVIDKFPISRPNLTFSTLTVSNMSPEDSSIYLCSVGRTGTGGEKLFFGSGTQLSVL.

This clone came up a few times. The rearrangement joins TRBV7-2 to TRBJ1-1; a possible D gene is TRBD1 (6 bases). Germline V gene lookup returns CDR1 SGHTA and CDR2 FQGNSA. V gave up 5 bases and J gave up 3 bases, with 13 bases separating them. The CDR3 length is 14 residues. The CDR3 here is CASSTQGRHTEAFF. In DNA, the CDR3 is TGTGCCAGCAGCACCCAGGGGCGTCACACTGAAGCTTTCTTT.

V usage is TRBV7-6 and J usage is TRBJ2-7; 7 bases are a match to TRBD1. The J segment lost 2 bases and the V segment lost 0 bases, leaving 7 bases of the junction unmatched. Per germline, CDR1 SGHVS and CDR2 FNYEAQ. This CDR3 comprises 16 residues. CDR3 in DNA: TGTGCCAGCAGCTTAGCCCCCGGACAGGTGACCTACGAGCAGTACTTC. This encodes CASSLAPGQVTYEQYF.

This chain uses TRBV2 with TRBJ2-7; D remains unclear. Trimming left V 1 base short and J 6 bases short, with 16 bases between. Germline CDR1 and CDR2: SNHLY and FYNNEI. The CDR3 contains 15 residues. In DNA form, the CDR3 reads TGTGCCAGCAGTGAAGATGGGCTCTTACACTCCGAGCAGTACTTC. It translates to CASSEDGLLHSEQYF.